A single sample is the source of the 19 T cell receptor beta chains below, sequenced in a study of T-cell memory formation after mild COVID-19. TCRdb re-called the 5' RACE reads through MiXCR, storing one row per CDR3 protein. The sample consists of 200,000 or so distinct CDR3 sequences, about a sixth of them appearing once. The sample comprised PBMCs or a T cell subset sorted from them (not recorded which). The receptors here all came from an adult woman who had mild COVID-19 (a few samples of this study predate the infection). Cell type and time point are not known.

The chain recombines TRBV20-1 with TRBJ2-5; tentative D call: TRBD1 (5 bases). V lost 1 base to trimming and J lost 1 base, with 16 bases between them. CDR1 is DFQATT and CDR2 is SNEGSKA in the germline V gene (reference sequence). The CDR3 has 16 amino acids. The CDR3 sequence: CSARVGFRAVQETQYF. DNA of the CDR3: TGCAGTGCTAGAGTCGGGTTCAGGGCAGTCCAAGAGACCCAGTACTTC.

This clonotype was counted at least ten times. This chain links TRBV7-3 with TRBJ2-5, with TRBD1 as a possible D gene (6 bases). Per germline, CDR1 SGHTA and CDR2 FQGTGA. V lost 5 bases and J lost 5, with 12 bases in between. CDR3 length: 13 amino acids. The CDR3 DNA follows: TGTGCCAGCAGCCAGACAGGTCGTGAGACCCAGTACTTC. Translation: CASSQTGRETQYF. Variable domain in full (rest from reference TRBV7-3 and TRBJ2-5): GAGVSQTPSNKVTEKGKYVELRCDPISGHTALYWYRQSLGQGPEFLIYFQGTGAADDSGLPNDRFFAVRPEGSVSTLKIQRTERGDSAVYLCASSQTGRETQYFGPGTRLLVL.

DNA of the CDR3: TGTGCCAGCAGCTTCCGGGCCGCTGGAAACACCATATATTTT. It is translated as CASSFRAAGNTIYF. The genes are TRBV7-9 and TRBJ1-3, with D uncertain. The V end was cut by 3 bases, the J end by 2 bases, with 8 bases between. Germline V gene sequence: CDR1 SEHNR, CDR2 FQNEAQ (reference sequence). The CDR3 has 14 residues.

The J gene is TRBJ2-5, the V gene TRBV5-1; a possible D gene is TRBD2 (5 bases). Germline CDR1 is SGHRS and CDR2 is YFSETQ. The germline V and J ends were trimmed by 0 bases and 7 bases, with 10 bases remaining between them. This CDR3 is 13 amino acids long. The CDR3 reads CASSLESGGTQYF. CDR3 coding DNA: TGCGCCAGCAGCTTGGAATCTGGAGGGACCCAGTACTTC.

The chain uses TRBV5-5 and TRBJ2-7; D uncertain. The CDR3 covers 12 residues. CDR1 is SGHKS and CDR2 is YYEKEE in the germline V gene (reference sequence). With 0 bases removed from V and 3 bases from J, the gap between germline ends came to 4 bases. The CDR3 sequence is CASSLGVYEQYF. The CDR3 DNA sequence: TGTGCCAGCAGCTTGGGGGTCTACGAGCAGTACTTC.

The V gene is TRBV15, the J gene TRBJ2-7, with D possibly called TRBD1 or TRBD2 (5 bases each). Germline CDR1 is LNHNV and CDR2 is YYDKDF (reference sequence). V lost 0 bases and J 3 bases, leaving 15 bases between the germline ends. The CDR3 runs to 16 residues. As DNA, the CDR3 is TGTGCCACCAGCAGAGATTTACTGGCAGGGAGCTACGAGCAGTACTTC. Its protein product is CATSRDLLAGSYEQYF.

This clonotype came up a few times. The chain recombines TRBV29-1 with TRBJ2-1, with a tentative D call TRBD1 (6 bases). Per germline, CDR1 SQVTM and CDR2 ANQGSEA. Trimming stripped 4 bases from V and 4 bases from J, with 14 bases between. The CDR3 is 14 residues long. The CDR3 sequence is CSVVRGSWYNEQFF. The CDR3 DNA follows: TGCAGCGTTGTGAGGGGGAGTTGGTACAATGAGCAGTTCTTC.

In its sample, this clonotype was seen a few times. The genes are TRBV7-8 and TRBJ2-3; 9 bases agree with TRBD2. The CDR3 has 16 residues. With 5 bases clipped from V and 2 bases from J, the junction kept 8 bases outside the gene matches. Germline-derived CDR1 and CDR2 are SGHVS and FQNEAQ. The CDR3 DNA reads TGTGCCAGCAGCCGAGGAGCGGGGGGCACCACAGATACGCAGTATTTT. It specifies CASSRGAGGTTDTQYF. The full variable domain, with the rest looked up from reference TRBV7-8 and TRBJ2-3, is GAGVSQSPRYKVAKRGQDVALRCDPISGHVSLFWYQQALGQGPEFLTYFQNEAQLDKSGLPSDRFFAERPEGSVSTLKIQRTQQEDSAVYLCASSRGAGGTTDTQYFGPGTRLTVL.

The chain employs TRBV7-8 and TRBJ2-1; D is unresolved. Germline V gives CDR1 SGHVS, CDR2 FQNEAQ. The CDR3 covers 12 residues. Between the trimmed V and J ends, which lost 5 bases and 5 bases, there was a span of 7 bases. The CDR3 DNA reads as TGTGCCAGCAGCCGACTTGACAATGAGCAGTTCTTC. This translates into CASSRLDNEQFF.

There are a few counts of this clonotype. The rearrangement joins TRBV19 to TRBJ2-7; D call uncertain. V was shortened by 2 bases and J by 1 base, with 12 bases between the two germline ends. The CDR3 length is 15 residues. Germline CDR1 reads LNHDA; CDR2 reads SQIVND (reference sequence). This chain's CDR3 is CASSISPKGSYEQYF. CDR3 nucleotides: TGTGCCAGTAGTATATCACCAAAAGGTTCCTACGAGCAGTACTTC.

V gene TRBV7-2 combines with J gene TRBJ2-5, with D perhaps assigned TRBD1 or TRBD2 (6 bases each). Germline values: CDR1 SGHTA, CDR2 FQGNSA. This CDR3 spans 15 amino acids. Trimming pared 3 bases from V and 5 bases from J, leaving 16 bases between. CDR3 nucleotides: TGTGCCAGCAGCTTGGGGCCAGGGGAGGAGGAGACCCAGTACTTC. Encoded protein: CASSLGPGEEETQYF.

Only a few counts were recorded for this clonotype. CDR3 amino acids: CASSLGQGLSYEQYF. DNA of the CDR3: TGTGCCAGCAGTTTGGGGCAGGGGCTCTCCTACGAGCAGTACTTC. This chain connects TRBV12-3 or TRBV12-4 to TRBJ2-7; maybe TRBD1 (6 bases). This CDR3 has 15 residues. Trimming removed 3 bases from V and 0 bases from J, with 12 bases in between.

The V gene is TRBV4-3, the J gene TRBJ1-2; TRBD1 agrees at 10 bases. Germline CDR1 LGHNA, CDR2 YSLEER. V lost 3 bases and J lost 4; bases outside the gene matches: 5. CDR3 size: 15 residues. This CDR3 reads CASSHPGQGFYGYTF. The CDR3 DNA is TGCGCCAGCAGCCATCCGGGACAGGGGTTCTATGGCTACACCTTC.

This clonotype came up many times. The rearrangement joins TRBV7-2 to TRBJ2-4, with 9 bases fitting TRBD2. CDR3 length: 15 amino acids. Unmatched junction bases numbered 3, after V lost 5 bases and J lost 1 base. Germline assignment: CDR1 SGHTA and CDR2 FQGNSA. Here the CDR3 reads CASSPTSGAKNIQYF. DNA for the CDR3: TGTGCCAGCAGCCCCACTAGCGGGGCCAAAAACATTCAGTACTTC.

The chain combines TRBV7-3 with TRBJ1-3, with no clear D. The CDR3 loop spans 13 amino acids. Germline V lookup: CDR1 SGHTA, CDR2 FQGTGA. Trimming left V 6 bases short and J 2 bases short, with 8 bases between. CDR3: CASSSRPGNTIYF. CDR3 DNA sequence: TGTGCCAGCAGTTCAAGACCTGGAAACACCATATATTTT.

This clonotype was counted once. This chain uses TRBV19 with TRBJ1-1, with D perhaps matching TRBD1 (5 bases). This CDR3 region has 14 residues. Trimming left V 4 bases short and J 3 bases short, with 12 bases between. The germline V gene has CDR1 LNHDA and CDR2 SQIVND (reference sequence). CDR3 in amino acids: CASSTGTDHTEAFF. CDR3 coding DNA: TGTGCCAGTAGTACGGGGACCGATCACACTGAAGCTTTCTTT.

The rearrangement joins TRBV28 to TRBJ2-3; 11 nucleotides line up with TRBD2. The CDR3 runs to 15 residues. Germline CDR1 and CDR2: MDHEN and SYDVKM. The trim removed 5 bases at V and 7 bases at J, leaving 8 bases unmatched. In DNA form, the CDR3 reads TGTGCCAGCAGTGCCCCTAGCGGGAGGATATATACGCAGTATTTT. It codes for CASSAPSGRIYTQYF.

There are many counts of this clonotype. The J gene is TRBJ2-5, the V gene TRBV4-2; D is unresolved. There are 14 residues in the CDR3. Germline V gene sequence: CDR1 LGHNA, CDR2 YNFKEQ. The V end lost 0 bases, the J end lost 5 bases, and 10 bases lay between the germline ends. The CDR3 loop reads CASSQDQNMETQYF. DNA for the CDR3: TGTGCCAGCAGCCAAGATCAGAATATGGAGACCCAGTACTTC.

In this sample, this clonotype turned up a few times. This sequence joins TRBV25-1 and TRBJ1-2; D call uncertain. Germline V gene sequence: CDR1 MGHDK, CDR2 SYGVNS. CDR3 size: 12 residues. V shed 7 bases and J shed 5 bases, with 11 bases lying between them. CDR3 DNA: TGTGCCAGCACGGCAGGACTATATGGCTACACCTTC. Translating gives CASTAGLYGYTF.